These 13 T cell receptor beta chains originate from one sample sequenced in a study of T cell repertoires in aging, cancer and after chemotherapy. A mixed TRB-A/B primer pool amplified rearranged TRB by multiplex touch-down PCR. TCRdb called the multiplex PCR reads again in MiXCR, with one record for every CDR3 protein. Altogether about 7,100 distinct CDR3 sequences are present, roughly 37% being singletons, with the ten largest covering 5%. The template was genomic DNA from peripheral blood, not RNA. The sample was blood. All receptors come from a human donor in good health.

This clonotype was detected a few times. The chain carries TRBV10-3 and TRBJ2-7, with D uncertain. The germline CDR1 and CDR2 sequences are ENHRY and SYGVKD. Trimming took 3 bases from V and 6 from J, leaving 12 bases between them. The CDR3 totals 13 residues. The DNA of the CDR3 is TGTGCCATCAGTGATCAGGTTGCTCGCGAGCAGTACTTC. Protein: CAISDQVAREQYF.

This clonotype has more than one count but fewer than ten. V and J are TRBV19 and TRBJ2-7, with TRBD1 identical over 7 bases. With V trimmed by 6 bases and J by 6 bases, 11 bases remained unmatched. The CDR3 runs to 14 residues. Germline V lookup: CDR1 LNHDA, CDR2 SQIVND (reference sequence). The chain's CDR3 is CASSATGELREQYF. The CDR3 region has the DNA TGTGCCAGTAGCGCAACAGGGGAATTACGCGAGCAGTACTTC.

The rearrangement joins TRBV6-2 or TRBV6-3 to TRBJ2-6; D is uncertain. The germline V gene encodes CDR1 MNHEY and CDR2 SVGEGT. This CDR3 region has 15 residues. V was clipped by 3 bases and J by 1 base, with 7 bases between them. This CDR3 reads CASSYGQSGANVLTF. Written as DNA, the CDR3 is TGTGCCAGCAGTTATGGCCAATCTGGGGCCAACGTCCTGACTTTC.

This clonotype was found a few times. The rearrangement links TRBV19 to TRBJ1-2, with D unresolved. The ends were cut back, 6 bases at V and 8 bases at J, with 13 bases in the middle. Germline V gives CDR1 LNHDA, CDR2 SQIVND (reference sequence). CDR3 size: 12 residues. The CDR3 region has the DNA TGTGCCAGTAGCGACAAGGCCCACGGCTACACCTTC. Amino acid sequence: CASSDKAHGYTF. Full variable domain (outside the CDR3, taken from reference TRBV19 and TRBJ1-2): DGGITQSPKYLFRKEGQNVTLSCEQNLNHDAMYWYRQDPGQGLRLIYYSQIVNDFQKGDIAEGYSVSREKKESFPLTVTSAQKNPTAFYLCASSDKAHGYTFGSGTRLTVV.

This clonotype is a singleton in its sample. The V call is TRBV5-4, the J call TRBJ1-3; maybe TRBD1 (6 bases). Trimming pared 0 bases from V and 4 bases from J, leaving 11 bases between. Germline loops: CDR1 SGHNT, CDR2 YYREEE (reference sequence). The CDR3 runs to 15 residues. The CDR3 spells CASSLGGAQGNTIYF. For the CDR3, the DNA is TGTGCCAGCAGCTTGGGGGGGGCGCAAGGAAACACCATATATTTT.

This chain uses TRBV12-3 or TRBV12-4 with TRBJ1-5, with D possibly matching TRBD1 (5 bases). The CDR3 is 12 amino acids. Trimming took 6 bases from V and 11 from J, leaving 14 bases between them. CDR3 nucleotides: TGTGCCAGCAGCCAGGGTTTTGGAGCCCAGCATTTT. Amino acids: CASSQGFGAQHF.

This clonotype has a handful of counts. The chain is built from TRBV5-8 and TRBJ2-1; no clear D. The CDR3 length is 13 residues. The V gene lost 5 bases and the J gene lost 0 bases, with 6 bases spanning the gap. Germline CDR1 SGHTS, CDR2 YDEGEE. The CDR3 DNA follows: TGTGCCAGCAGTTGGAGCTCCTACAATGAGCAGTTCTTC. Translating gives CASSWSSYNEQFF.

Details on this clonotype: This may arise from a read error, as a much more abundant clone is one base away. The rearrangement joins TRBV19 to TRBJ2-1; possibly TRBD2 for D (5 bases). V was clipped by 5 bases and J by 4 bases, with 21 bases between them. The CDR3 loop spans 17 amino acids. CDR1 is LNHDA and CDR2 is SQIVND in the germline V gene (reference sequence). The DNA of the CDR3 is TGTGCCAGTAGTCCCTGGTTTCGCGTGAGGGATTACAATGAGCAGTTCTTC. Amino acid sequence: CASSPWFRVRDYNEQFF.

The DNA for the CDR3 is TGTGCCAGCAGCTTGTGGGACTACGAGCAGTACTTC. Its translation is CASSLWDYEQYF. The chain has TRBV5-5 and TRBJ2-7; no clear D. The CDR3 totals 12 residues. V lost 1 base and J lost 3, with 5 bases in between. Per germline, CDR1 SGHKS and CDR2 YYEKEE (reference sequence).

This clonotype was detected only a few times. The chain combines TRBV7-6 with TRBJ1-1; D unclear. CDR3 length equals 15 residues. The germline V gene encodes CDR1 SGHVS and CDR2 FNYEAQ. The germline V and J ends were trimmed by 4 bases and 0 bases, with 12 bases remaining between them. CDR3 in amino acids: CASSSPGSMNTEAFF. The DNA of the CDR3 is TGTGCCAGCAGCTCGCCCGGGAGCATGAACACTGAAGCTTTCTTT.

The chain has TRBV20-1 and TRBJ2-5; tentative D call: TRBD2 (6 bases). Deletions cut 6 bases from V and 0 bases from J, with 17 bases between. Looked up from germline, CDR1 is DFQATT and CDR2 is SNEGSKA (reference sequence). The CDR3 totals 15 residues. Written as DNA, the CDR3 is TGCAGTGCAACCGGGACTCCACCGTACCAAGAGACCCAGTACTTC. Its protein is CSATGTPPYQETQYF.

The CDR3 loop is CATSRDGAAGANVLTF. The CDR3 region has the DNA TGTGCCACCAGCAGAGATGGGGCAGCTGGGGCCAACGTCCTGACTTTC. The chain couples TRBV15 to TRBJ2-6; TRBD1 might be the D (5 bases). Germline CDR1 is LNHNV and CDR2 is YYDKDF (reference sequence). The CDR3 runs 16 residues. The V end was cut by 0 bases, the J end by 2 bases, with 8 bases between.

The sample holds a few counts of this clonotype. The rearrangement uses TRBV6-5 and TRBJ1-2; TRBD1 is a possible D gene (5 bases). CDR3 length equals 13 residues. The ends were cut back, 2 bases at V and 7 bases at J, with 11 bases in the middle. Germline loops: CDR1 MNHEY, CDR2 SVGAGI. CDR3 sequence (DNA): TGTGCCAGCAGTTACGTAGGGGTAACTGGCTACACCTTC. This codes for CASSYVGVTGYTF.